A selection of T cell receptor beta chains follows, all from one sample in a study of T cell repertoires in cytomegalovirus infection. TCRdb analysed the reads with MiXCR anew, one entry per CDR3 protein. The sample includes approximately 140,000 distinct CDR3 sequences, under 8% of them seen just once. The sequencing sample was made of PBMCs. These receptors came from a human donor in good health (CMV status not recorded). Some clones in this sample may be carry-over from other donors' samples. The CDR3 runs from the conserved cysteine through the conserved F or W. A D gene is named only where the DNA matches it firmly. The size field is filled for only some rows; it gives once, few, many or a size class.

CDR3 protein: CASTPRGSYSYNEQFF
CDR3 DNA: TGTGCCAGCACTCCTCGGGGGTCCTACTCCTACAATGAGCAGTTCTTC
D gene: NA
clone size: many
V gene: TRBV12-3/TRBV12-4
J gene: TRBJ2-1

CDR3 protein: CASSQRQGALTEAFF
CDR3 DNA: TGTGCCAGCAGCCAACGACAGGGGGCATTGACTGAAGCTTTCTTT
D gene: TRBD1
clone size: many
V gene: TRBV7-2
J gene: TRBJ1-1

CDR3 protein: CASSRGAGVTSDYEQYF
CDR3 DNA: TGTGCCAGCAGCCGGGGGGCAGGGGTGACTTCGGACTACGAGCAGTACTTC
D gene: NA
clone size: many
V gene: TRBV7-9
J gene: TRBJ2-7

CDR3 protein: CASSLTGSEQFF
CDR3 DNA: TGTGCCAGCAGCTTGACAGGGTCTGAGCAGTTCTTC
D gene: TRBD1
clone size: once
V gene: TRBV11-2
J gene: TRBJ2-1

CDR3 protein: CASEATGSFGTEAFF
CDR3 DNA: TGTGCCAGCGAAGCTACAGGGAGCTTTGGTACTGAAGCTTTCTTT
D gene: NA
clone size: NA
V gene: TRBV28
J gene: TRBJ1-1

CDR3 protein: CASSLITTGGLNEQFF
CDR3 DNA: TGTGCCAGCAGCTTAATTACCACAGGGGGCCTCAATGAGCAGTTCTTC
D gene: TRBD1
clone size: many
V gene: TRBV7-6
J gene: TRBJ2-1

CDR3 protein: CAISESFGRGTKNIQYF
CDR3 DNA: TGTGCCATCAGTGAGTCTTTCGGCAGGGGAACCAAAAACATTCAGTACTTC
D gene: NA
clone size: few
V gene: TRBV10-3
J gene: TRBJ2-4

CDR3 protein: CASSPPGSYEQYF
CDR3 DNA: TGTGCCAGCAGCCCCCCCGGGAGCTACGAGCAGTACTTC
D gene: NA
clone size: many
V gene: TRBV7-9
J gene: TRBJ2-7

CDR3 protein: CASSTGLAGGTGELFF
CDR3 DNA: TGTGCCAGCAGCACGGGACTAGCGGGGGGGACCGGGGAGCTGTTTTTT
D gene: TRBD2
clone size: many
V gene: TRBV11-3
J gene: TRBJ2-2

CDR3 protein: CASMHGIPLSEKLFF
CDR3 DNA: TGTGCCAGCATGCACGGGATTCCCCTTAGTGAAAAACTGTTTTTT
D gene: NA
clone size: few
V gene: TRBV28
J gene: TRBJ1-4

CDR3 protein: CASSLGWSYEQYF
CDR3 DNA: TGTGCCAGCAGCTTAGGGTGGTCCTACGAGCAGTACTTC
D gene: NA
clone size: many
V gene: TRBV11-2
J gene: TRBJ2-7